This T cell receptor (beta chain) came from a study of cytomegalovirus exposure and HLA in healthy donors. General study results and limits: In a later analysis, HLA-C alleles had the fewest associated TCRs, DRB1 alleles the most. In a later analysis, donors in an Asian-associated ancestry cluster reportedly had fewer N-insertions in productive TCRs than the cohort mean.

PCR was performed using 60 Vbeta and 13 Jbeta primers. Libraries were prepared by immunoSEQ multiplex PCR; TCRdb keeps only in-frame clonotypes and omits some of them. The sample includes around 150,000 clones, around 80% of them seen just once. Trimming took 4 bases from V and 4 from J, leaving 10 bases between them. The CDR3 loop spans 13 amino acids. Germline CDR1 is MNHNY and CDR2 is SVGAGI (reference sequence). This clone was seen just once. The antigen is unknown. The chain joins TRBV6-6 to TRBJ1-2, with D maybe TRBD1 (6 bases). This receptor was taken from a man aged 25-40 years in good health and CMV-seronegative. The sample taken for sequencing was PBMCs. The CDR3 region has the DNA TGTGCCAGCAGTTCGGACAGTTCCTATGGCTACACCTTC. Protein: CASSSDSSYGYTF.